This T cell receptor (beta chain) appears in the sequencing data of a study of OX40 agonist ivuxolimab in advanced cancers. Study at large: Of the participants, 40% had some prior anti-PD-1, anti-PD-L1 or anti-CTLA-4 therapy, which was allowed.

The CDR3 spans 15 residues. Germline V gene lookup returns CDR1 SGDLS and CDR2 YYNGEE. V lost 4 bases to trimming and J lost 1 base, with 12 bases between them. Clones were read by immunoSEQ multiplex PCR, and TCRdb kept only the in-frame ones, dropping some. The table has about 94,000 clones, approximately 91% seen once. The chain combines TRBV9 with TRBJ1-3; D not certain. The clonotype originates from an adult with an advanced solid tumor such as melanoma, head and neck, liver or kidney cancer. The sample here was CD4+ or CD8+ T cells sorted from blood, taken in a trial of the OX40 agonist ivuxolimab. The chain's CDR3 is CASSQRDFSGNTIYF. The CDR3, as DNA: TGTGCCAGCAGCCAGAGAGACTTTTCTGGAAACACCATATATTTT.